This T cell receptor beta chain was captured by sequencing in a study of long-term antiretroviral therapy in people with HIV (dated 2022 in TCRdb). Study-wide context: Collection of the earliest samples took place about a decade ahead of the 2015 WHO recommendation for immediate ART, at a time when ART was typically delayed until CD4 counts fell. This retrospective serial study examined whether starting ART and sustained HIV suppression were associated with changes in the composition and diversity of the TRB repertoire in peripheral blood. A total of 150 to 200 cryopreserved PBMC samples were contributed to the cohort by 30 adults with confirmed HIV infection, with samples collected serially over a mean of roughly six years (range 1-12). Of the 30 or so participants with HIV, approximately 11 were female. No cross-contamination during QIAcube processing was seen in test extractions of a monoclonal T-cell line run alongside 30 or so polyclonal samples.

The CDR3, from cysteine to phenylalanine, totals 16 residues. Only the CDR3 region is kept as DNA, spanning 48 bases read in frame from base 1. Based on the germline V gene, the CDR1 and CDR2 sequences are MNHEY and SVGAGI. The germline V and J ends show losses of 2 bases and 1 base respectively, and no gene match explains 3 bases of the junction. Inclusion was restricted to participants for whom at least one PBMC sample before ART initiation and at least two post-ART samples were available. Every participant with HIV received treatment in the United States of America. Before DNA extraction, cryopreserved samples of 1-10 million PBMC were thawed and washed. At the time of the earliest PBMC sample, participants with HIV were aged between about 23 and 54 years. PBMC samples were contributed by each participant from 1-4 timepoints before ART initiation and 2-8 timepoints after ART initiation, with a median of 7 samples. Serial HIV viral load, CD4+ T-cell count, ART history and demographic data were obtained for every participant. Genomic DNA was extracted from unsorted PBMC with a Qiagen kit on a QIAcube, with processing performed in batches of 12 samples.

The immunoSEQ hsTCRB v3.0 assay was used at survey level resolution to sequence the TRB variable region. The targeted TRB sequencing depth was about 40,000-50,000 T-cell genomes per sample. An Illumina MiSeq with a v3 150-cycle kit was used to sequence the pooled TRB libraries. Turning to the authors' computational methods: Repertoire analysis ran in R within a reproducible Nextflow workflow covering QC, data transformation and analysis. LymphoSeq2, an R package for AIRR-Seq data exploration, was used to implement custom analyses. A handful of samples that produced fewer than 5000 total TRB sequences were removed, so 150 to 200 HIV repertoires were analyzed. Among the roughly 190 retained HIV repertoires, 55 to 65 were collected before ART initiation and around 130 were collected after ART initiation. Repertoires were downsampled to 5000 TRB nucleotide sequences, with summary statistics averaged over 100 downsampling iterations. The analysis kept only TRB sequences whose CDR3 regions were at least seven amino acids long. Two measures captured diversity: a Shannon entropy-derived clonality score and the Gini coefficient. Repertoire networks linked the top 5000 CDR3 amino acid sequences whenever two sequences differed by an edit distance of one. For TRB CDR3 amino acid sequences, antigen specificity groups and MHC restriction were predicted with GLIPH2. To flag known associations with CMV, EBV, HIV or tissue antigens, CDR3 amino acid sequences were compared against VDJdb and McPAS-TCR. Pre-ART, post-ART and control groups were compared with Wilcoxon signed-rank tests and Holm-Bonferroni correction. TCRdb provides this immuneACCESS table in a form limited to in-frame rearrangements. Some clones are lacking; in checked studies, under half of them reflect an unresolved V gene, and why the rest are absent is not known. V and J calls and clone size are as listed in that table; D and trimming were resolved from the DNA. The sample table shows 15,000 to 20,000 clones, and 90% to 95% are seen once. More than 9% of the sample is held by the ten biggest clonotypes.

Here is what the overall study found, with its caveats: Because PBMC availability was limited, only the TCR beta chain was sequenced, with no alpha chain pairing. Because pre-ART samples had limited cell numbers, profiling was done on unsorted PBMC rather than on sorted CD4+ and CD8+ T cells. Inferences about post-ART repertoire changes were limited because no data were available on ART adherence, viral resistance or therapy changes. HIV repertoires had narrower CDR3 length ranges than controls, and the network structure suggested an antigen-experienced repertoire that shifted only slightly toward naive after ART. The samples span the years 2004 to 2017, and the ART regimens used may be less effective than current regimens. ART initiation was associated with a significant increase in TRB diversity, but diversity stayed significantly below transplant donor controls even after long-term ART. At every time point, the repertoire was dominated by expanded TRB clones first identified before ART initiation, although this dominance fluctuated and, in many PLHIV, declined after ART.

Notes on this clone: The antigen this receptor binds is unknown. The sample holds no much larger clone one base away, and base qualities are not on file.

The source of this sequence is a man over 45 with HIV. Rearrangement joined TRBV6-5 to TRBJ2-3; TRBD1 matches 10 bases in the middle. This specimen was unsorted PBMCs, taken 3 years after starting antiretroviral therapy. The nucleotide sequence is TGTGCCAGCAGTTACGGGACAGGGGTTGGCACAGATACGCAGTATTTT. Its translation reads: CASSYGTGVGTDTQYF.